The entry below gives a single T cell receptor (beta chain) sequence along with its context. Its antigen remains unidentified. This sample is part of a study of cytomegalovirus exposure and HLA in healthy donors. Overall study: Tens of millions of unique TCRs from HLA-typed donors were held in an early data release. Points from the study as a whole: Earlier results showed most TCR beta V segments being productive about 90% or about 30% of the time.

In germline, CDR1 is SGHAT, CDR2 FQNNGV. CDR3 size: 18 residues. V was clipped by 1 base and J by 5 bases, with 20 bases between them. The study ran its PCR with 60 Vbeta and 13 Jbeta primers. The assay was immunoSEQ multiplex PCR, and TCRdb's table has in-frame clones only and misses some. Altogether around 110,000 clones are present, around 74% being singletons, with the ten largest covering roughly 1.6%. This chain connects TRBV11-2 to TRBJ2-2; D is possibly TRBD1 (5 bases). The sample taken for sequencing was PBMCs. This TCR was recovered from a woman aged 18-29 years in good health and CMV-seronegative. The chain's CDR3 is CASSLVLSNAGKTGELFF. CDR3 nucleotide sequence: TGTGCCAGCAGCTTAGTACTTAGTAATGCAGGGAAGACCGGGGAGCTGTTTTTT.